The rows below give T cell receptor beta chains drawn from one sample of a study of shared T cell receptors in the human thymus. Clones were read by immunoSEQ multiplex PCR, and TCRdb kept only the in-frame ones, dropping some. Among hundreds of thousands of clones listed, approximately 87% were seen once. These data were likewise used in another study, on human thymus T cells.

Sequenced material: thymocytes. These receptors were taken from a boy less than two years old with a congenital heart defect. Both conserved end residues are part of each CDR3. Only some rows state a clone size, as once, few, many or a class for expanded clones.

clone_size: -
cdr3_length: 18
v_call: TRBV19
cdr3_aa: CASSTGGGQGWSNQPQHF

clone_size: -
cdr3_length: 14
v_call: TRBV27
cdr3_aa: CASSLLAARNEQFF

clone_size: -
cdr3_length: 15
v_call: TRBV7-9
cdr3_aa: CASSLTRGSGNTIYF

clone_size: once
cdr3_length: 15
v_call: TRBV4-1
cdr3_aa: CASSQDGTGINEQYF

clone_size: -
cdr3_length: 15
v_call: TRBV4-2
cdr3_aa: CASSQEAGGPYEQYF

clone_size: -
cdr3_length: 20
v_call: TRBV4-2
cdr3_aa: CASSQSTRDFPSLSAYEQYF

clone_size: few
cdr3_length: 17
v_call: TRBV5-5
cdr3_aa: CASSSSTGTGGYYEQYF

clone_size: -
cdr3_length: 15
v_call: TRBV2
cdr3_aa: CASRGGGTGITEAFF

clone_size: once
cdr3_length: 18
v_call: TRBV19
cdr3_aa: CASSTRLEAPTNTGELFF

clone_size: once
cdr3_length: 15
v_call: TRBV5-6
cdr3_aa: CASSQRTGAGTEAFF

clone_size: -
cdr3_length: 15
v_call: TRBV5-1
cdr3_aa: CASSPTGGRSYEQYF

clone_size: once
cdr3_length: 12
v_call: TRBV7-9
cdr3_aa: CASSFSGDEQFF

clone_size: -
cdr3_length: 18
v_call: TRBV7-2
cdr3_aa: CASSLVLAGGPRNNEQFF